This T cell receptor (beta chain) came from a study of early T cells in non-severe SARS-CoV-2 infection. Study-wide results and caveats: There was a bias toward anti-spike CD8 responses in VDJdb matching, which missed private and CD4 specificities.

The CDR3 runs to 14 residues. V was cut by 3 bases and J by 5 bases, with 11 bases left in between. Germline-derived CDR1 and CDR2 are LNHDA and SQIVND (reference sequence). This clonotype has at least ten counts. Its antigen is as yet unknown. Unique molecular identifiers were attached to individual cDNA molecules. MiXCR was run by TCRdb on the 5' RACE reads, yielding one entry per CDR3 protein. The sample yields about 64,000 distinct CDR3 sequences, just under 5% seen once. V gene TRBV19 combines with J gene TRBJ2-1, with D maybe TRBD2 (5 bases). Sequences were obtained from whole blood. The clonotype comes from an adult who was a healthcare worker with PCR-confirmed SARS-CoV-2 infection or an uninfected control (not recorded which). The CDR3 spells CASSMRAVHNEQFF. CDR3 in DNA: TGTGCCAGTAGTATGCGGGCGGTACACAATGAGCAGTTCTTC.